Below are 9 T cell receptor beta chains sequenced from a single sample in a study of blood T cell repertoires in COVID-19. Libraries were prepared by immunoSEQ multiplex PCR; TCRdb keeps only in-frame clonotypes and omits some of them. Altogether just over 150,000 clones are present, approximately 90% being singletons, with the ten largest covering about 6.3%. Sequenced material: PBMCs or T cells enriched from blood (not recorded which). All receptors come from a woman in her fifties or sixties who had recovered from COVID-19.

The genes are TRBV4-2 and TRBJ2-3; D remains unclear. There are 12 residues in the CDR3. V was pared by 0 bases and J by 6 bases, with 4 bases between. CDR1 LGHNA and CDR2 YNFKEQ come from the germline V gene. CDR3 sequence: CASSQDQDTQYF. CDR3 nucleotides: TGTGCCAGCAGCCAAGACCAGGATACGCAGTATTTT.

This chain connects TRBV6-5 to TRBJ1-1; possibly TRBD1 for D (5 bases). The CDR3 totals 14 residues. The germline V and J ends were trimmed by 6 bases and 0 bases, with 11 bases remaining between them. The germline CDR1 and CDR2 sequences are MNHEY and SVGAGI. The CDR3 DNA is TGTGCCAGCAGCCAGACAGTTTTGAACACTGAAGCTTTCTTT. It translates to CASSQTVLNTEAFF.

The CDR3, as DNA: TGTGCCAGCCGTGGGACAGACCAAGAGACCCAGTACTTC. This translates into CASRGTDQETQYF. This chain joins TRBV12-3 or TRBV12-4 and TRBJ2-5, with 7 bases lining up with TRBD1. The CDR3 runs 13 residues. The junction had 3 bases not matched to a gene; V was cut back by 8 bases and J by 0 bases.

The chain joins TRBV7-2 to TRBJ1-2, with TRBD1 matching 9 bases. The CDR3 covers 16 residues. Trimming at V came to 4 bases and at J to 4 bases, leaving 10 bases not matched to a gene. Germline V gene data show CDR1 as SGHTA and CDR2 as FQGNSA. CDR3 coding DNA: TGTGCCAGCAGCTCGCCTACAGGGGGCAAGATCTATGGCTACACCTTC. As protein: CASSSPTGGKIYGYTF.

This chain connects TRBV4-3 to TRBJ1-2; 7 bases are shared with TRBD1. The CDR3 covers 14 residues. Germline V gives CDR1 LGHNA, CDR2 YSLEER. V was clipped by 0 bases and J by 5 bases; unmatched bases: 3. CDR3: CASSQENRGYGYTF. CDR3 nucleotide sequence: TGCGCCAGCAGCCAAGAGAACAGGGGTTATGGCTACACCTTC.

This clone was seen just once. Written as DNA, the CDR3 is TGCGCCAGCAGCTTGGCCGAGATTGGTGGCTACACCTTC. Translated, it gives CASSLAEIGGYTF. This chain uses TRBV5-1 with TRBJ1-2; D uncertain. Between the trimmed V and J ends, which lost 0 bases and 7 bases, there was a span of 10 bases. Germline CDR1 reads SGHRS; CDR2 reads YFSETQ. CDR3 length: 13 amino acids.

CDR3 nucleotide sequence: TGTGCGGGCAGCGGGAGTGTTAATGAGCAGTTCTTC. This translates into CAGSGSVNEQFF. The rearrangement joins TRBV6-5 to TRBJ2-1; TRBD2 aligns across 8 bases. This CDR3 is 12 amino acids long. The germline V gene has CDR1 MNHEY and CDR2 SVGAGI.

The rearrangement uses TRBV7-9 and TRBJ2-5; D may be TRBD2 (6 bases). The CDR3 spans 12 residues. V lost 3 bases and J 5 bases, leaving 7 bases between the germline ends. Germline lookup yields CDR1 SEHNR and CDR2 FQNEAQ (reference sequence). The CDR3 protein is CASSFLAETQYF. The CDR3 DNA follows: TGTGCCAGCAGCTTCCTAGCGGAGACCCAGTACTTC.

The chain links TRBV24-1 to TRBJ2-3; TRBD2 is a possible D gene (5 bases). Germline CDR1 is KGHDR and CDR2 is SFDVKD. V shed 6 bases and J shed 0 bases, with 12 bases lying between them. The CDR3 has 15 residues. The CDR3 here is CATSSSGPSTDTQYF. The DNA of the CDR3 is TGTGCCACCAGTTCCAGCGGTCCCAGCACAGATACGCAGTATTTT.